This TCR beta chain was sequenced during a study of blood T cell repertoires in COVID-19. On the study more broadly: T cells, B-cell-depleted T cells, or PBMCs provided the cDNA or gDNA that served as material.

Per the study methods: Estimated nucleated cell counts came from reference gene primer amplification. Produced via immunoSEQ multiplex PCR; TCRdb's table is partial and in-frame only. The V and J calls and clone size are taken from that table; D and trimming were inferred from the DNA. The table shows approximately 350,000 clones, with roughly 90% occurring only once. Patients of the Seattle cohort, enrolled during active infection, were followed longitudinally. The CDR3 covers 15 residues. Germline V gene data show CDR1 as SGHTA and CDR2 as FQGNSA. J lost 7 bases, V lost 5 bases, and 7 bases had no gene match.

Sequencing was done on a sample of peripheral blood. V gene TRBV7-2 combines with J gene TRBJ2-1, with 11 bases matching TRBD2. The clonotype originates from a woman in her 30s with COVID-19, enrolled during active disease. The CDR3 region has the DNA TGTGCCAGCAGCGCAACTAGCGGGAGATTAAATGAGCAGTTCTTC. Translation gives CASSATSGRLNEQFF.